The subject of this entry is one T cell receptor (beta chain). Its antigen is as yet unknown. This specimen comes from a study of T cell responses to AZD1222 COVID-19 vaccine. Overall study context: Second-dose schedules of about 4 or about 12 weeks were combined. The study, taken as a whole, reports: Among the donors, most were white British and more were female, and clonal diversity was possibly underestimated. At baseline, just a handful of AZD1222 recipients tested seropositive. Spike-specific TCR breadth and depth rose after two AZD1222 doses.

Here immunoSEQ multiplex PCR was the method, and the copy in TCRdb shows in-frame clones only, minus some. Of 130,000 to 150,000 clones in the sample, just over 90% are singletons; the top ten hold 1.9%. This CDR3 is built from 14 residues. Germline V gene lookup returns CDR1 SGHRS and CDR2 YFSETQ. After removal of 4 bases from V and 3 bases from J, the junction contained 5 bases not matched to a gene. The sample here was peripheral blood, taken on day 0 of AZD1222 vaccination. This receptor was identified in an adult in good health. V gene TRBV5-1 combines with J gene TRBJ2-7, with 9 bases aligning to TRBD1. The CDR3: CASSRTTGGYEQYF. CDR3 coding DNA: TGCGCCAGCAGCCGAACGACAGGGGGCTACGAGCAGTACTTC.